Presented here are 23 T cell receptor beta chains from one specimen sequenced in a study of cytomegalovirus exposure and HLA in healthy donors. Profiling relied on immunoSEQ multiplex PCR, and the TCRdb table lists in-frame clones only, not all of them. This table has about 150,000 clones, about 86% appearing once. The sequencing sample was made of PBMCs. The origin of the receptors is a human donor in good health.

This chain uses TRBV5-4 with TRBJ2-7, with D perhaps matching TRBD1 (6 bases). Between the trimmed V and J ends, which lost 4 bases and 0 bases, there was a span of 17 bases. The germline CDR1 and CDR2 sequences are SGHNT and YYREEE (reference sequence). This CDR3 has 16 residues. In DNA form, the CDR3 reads TGTGCCAGCAGCGGAACCGGGACAAAAAGCTCCTACGAGCAGTACTTC. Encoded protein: CASSGTGTKSSYEQYF.

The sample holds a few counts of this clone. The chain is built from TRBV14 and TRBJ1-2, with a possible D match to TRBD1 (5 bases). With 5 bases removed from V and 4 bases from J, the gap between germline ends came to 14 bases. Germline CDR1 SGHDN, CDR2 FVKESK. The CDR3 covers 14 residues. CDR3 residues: CASSVWQGGYGYTF. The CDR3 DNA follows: TGTGCCAGCAGCGTCTGGCAGGGTGGCTATGGCTACACCTTC.

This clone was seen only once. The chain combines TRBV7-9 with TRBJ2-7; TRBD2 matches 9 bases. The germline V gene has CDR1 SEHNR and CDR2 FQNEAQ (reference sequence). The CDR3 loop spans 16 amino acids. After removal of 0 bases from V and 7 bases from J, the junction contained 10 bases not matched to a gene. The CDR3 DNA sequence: TGTGCCAGCAGCTTAGCGGGTGCGGGAGGGCCGGGTGAGCAGTACTTC. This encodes CASSLAGAGGPGEQYF. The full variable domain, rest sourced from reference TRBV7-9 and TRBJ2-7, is DTGVSQNPRHKITKRGQNVTFRCDPISEHNRLYWYRQTLGQGPEFLTYFQNEAQLEKSRLLSDRFSAERPKGSFSTLEIQRTEQGDSAMYLCASSLAGAGGPGEQYFGPGTRLTVT.

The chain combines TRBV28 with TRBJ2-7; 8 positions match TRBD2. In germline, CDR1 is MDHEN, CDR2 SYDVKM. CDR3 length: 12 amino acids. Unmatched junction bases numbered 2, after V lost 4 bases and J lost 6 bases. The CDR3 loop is CASSSGLVEQYF. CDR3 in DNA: TGTGCCAGCAGTTCGGGACTAGTCGAGCAGTACTTC.

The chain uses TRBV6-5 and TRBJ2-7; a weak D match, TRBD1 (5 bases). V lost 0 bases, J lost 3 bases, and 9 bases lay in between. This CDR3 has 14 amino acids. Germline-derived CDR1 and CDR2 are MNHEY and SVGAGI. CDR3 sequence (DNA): TGTGCCAGCAGTTACTCGGCAGGGCACTACGAGCAGTACTTC. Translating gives CASSYSAGHYEQYF.

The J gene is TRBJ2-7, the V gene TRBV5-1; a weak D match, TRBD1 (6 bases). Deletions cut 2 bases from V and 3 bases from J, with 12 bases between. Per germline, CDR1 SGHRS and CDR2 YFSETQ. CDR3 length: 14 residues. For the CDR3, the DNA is TGCGCCAGCAGCTTAGGGGACACACTCTACGAGCAGTACTTC. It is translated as CASSLGDTLYEQYF.

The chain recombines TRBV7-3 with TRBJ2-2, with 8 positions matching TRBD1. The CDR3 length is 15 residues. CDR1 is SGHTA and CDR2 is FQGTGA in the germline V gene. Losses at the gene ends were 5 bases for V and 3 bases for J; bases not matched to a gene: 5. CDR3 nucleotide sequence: TGTGCCAGCAGCCAAGACAGGGGTCACACCGGGGAGCTGTTTTTT. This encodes CASSQDRGHTGELFF.

The CDR3 coding sequence is TGTGCCAGCAGCTTAAGGAACTACCTCGAGCAGTACTTC. Protein sequence: CASSLRNYLEQYF. The rearrangement uses TRBV7-2 and TRBJ2-7; D call uncertain. Looked up from germline, CDR1 is SGHTA and CDR2 is FQGNSA. V was trimmed by 2 bases and J by 6 bases, leaving 11 bases between them. The CDR3 is made up of 13 amino acids.

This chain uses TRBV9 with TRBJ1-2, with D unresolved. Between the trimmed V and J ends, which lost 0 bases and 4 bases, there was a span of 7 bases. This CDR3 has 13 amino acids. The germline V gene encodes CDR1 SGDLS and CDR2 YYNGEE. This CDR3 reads CASSVELGYGYTF. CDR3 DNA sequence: TGTGCCAGCAGCGTAGAGCTCGGCTATGGCTACACCTTC.

DNA for the CDR3: TGTGCCAGCAGCGGTAGCGGGAGTAGCAATGAGCAGTTCTTC. Protein sequence: CASSGSGSSNEQFF. This chain connects TRBV9 to TRBJ2-1; TRBD2 agrees at 9 bases. The CDR3 length is 14 residues. V lost 3 bases and J lost 6; bases outside the gene matches: 4. Germline V CDR1 and CDR2: SGDLS, YYNGEE.

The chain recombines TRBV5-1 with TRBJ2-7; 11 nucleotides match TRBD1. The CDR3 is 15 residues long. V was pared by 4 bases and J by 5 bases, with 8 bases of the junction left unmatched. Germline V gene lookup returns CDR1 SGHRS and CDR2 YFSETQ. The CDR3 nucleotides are TGCGCCAGCAGCCCCGGGGACAGGGGGGTGGACGAGCAGTACTTC. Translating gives CASSPGDRGVDEQYF.

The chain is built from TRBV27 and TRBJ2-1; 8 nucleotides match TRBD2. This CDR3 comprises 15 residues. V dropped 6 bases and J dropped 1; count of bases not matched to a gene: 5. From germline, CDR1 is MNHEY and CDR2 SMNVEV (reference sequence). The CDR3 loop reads CASSRSGGSYNEQFF. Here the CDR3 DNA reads TGTGCCAGCAGCCGAAGCGGGGGATCCTACAATGAGCAGTTCTTC.

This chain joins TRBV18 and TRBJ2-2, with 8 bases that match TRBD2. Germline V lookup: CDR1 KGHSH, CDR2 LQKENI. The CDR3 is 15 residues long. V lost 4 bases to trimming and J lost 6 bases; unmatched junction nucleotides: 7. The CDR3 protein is CASSRSSGGSGELFF. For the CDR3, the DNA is TGTGCCAGCTCACGGAGCTCGGGAGGGTCCGGGGAGCTGTTTTTT.

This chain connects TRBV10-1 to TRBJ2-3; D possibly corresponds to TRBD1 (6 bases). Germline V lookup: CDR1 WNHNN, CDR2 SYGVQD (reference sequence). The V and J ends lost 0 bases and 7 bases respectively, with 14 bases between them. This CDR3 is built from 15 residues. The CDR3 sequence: CASSESTLDSNTQYF. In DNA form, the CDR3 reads TGCGCCAGCAGTGAGTCGACTCTGGACAGCAATACGCAGTATTTT.

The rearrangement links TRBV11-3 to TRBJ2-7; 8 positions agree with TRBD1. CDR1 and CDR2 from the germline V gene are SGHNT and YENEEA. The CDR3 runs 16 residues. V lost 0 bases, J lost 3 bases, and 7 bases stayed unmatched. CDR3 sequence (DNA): TGTGCCAGCAGCTTAGATTCAGGGGGCGAGCACTACGAGCAGTACTTC. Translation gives CASSLDSGGEHYEQYF.

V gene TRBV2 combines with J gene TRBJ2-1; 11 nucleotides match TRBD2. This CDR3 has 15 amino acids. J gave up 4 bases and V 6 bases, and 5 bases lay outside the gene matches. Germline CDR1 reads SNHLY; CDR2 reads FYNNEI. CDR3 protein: CASRPTSGVYNEQFF. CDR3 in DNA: TGTGCCAGCAGGCCGACTAGCGGGGTATACAATGAGCAGTTCTTC.

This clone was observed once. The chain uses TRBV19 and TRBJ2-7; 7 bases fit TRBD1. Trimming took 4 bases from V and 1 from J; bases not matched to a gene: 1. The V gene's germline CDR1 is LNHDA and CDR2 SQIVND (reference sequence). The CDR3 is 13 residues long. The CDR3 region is CASSRGQSYEQYF. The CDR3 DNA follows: TGTGCCAGTAGTAGGGGACAGTCCTACGAGCAGTACTTC. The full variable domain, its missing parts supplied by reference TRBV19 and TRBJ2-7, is DGGITQSPKYLFRKEGQNVTLSCEQNLNHDAMYWYRQDPGQGLRLIYYSQIVNDFQKGDIAEGYSVSREKKESFPLTVTSAQKNPTAFYLCASSRGQSYEQYFGPGTRLTVT.

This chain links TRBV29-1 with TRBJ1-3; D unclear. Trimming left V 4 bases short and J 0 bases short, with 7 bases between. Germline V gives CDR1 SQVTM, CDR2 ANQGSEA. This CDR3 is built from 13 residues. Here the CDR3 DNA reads TGCAGCGTTGTTAACAGCTCTGGAAACACCATATATTTT. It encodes CSVVNSSGNTIYF. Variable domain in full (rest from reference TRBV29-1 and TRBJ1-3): SAVISQKPSRDICQRGTSLTIQCQVDSQVTMMFWYRQQPGQSLTLIATANQGSEATYESGFVIDKFPISRPNLTFSTLTVSNMSPEDSSIYLCSVVNSSGNTIYFGEGSWLTVV.

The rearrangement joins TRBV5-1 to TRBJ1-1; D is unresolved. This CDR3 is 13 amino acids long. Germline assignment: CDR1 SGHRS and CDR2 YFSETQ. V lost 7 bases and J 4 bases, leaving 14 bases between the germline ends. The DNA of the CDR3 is TGCGCCAGCCGAGGGTGGATTGGCACTGAAGCTTTCTTT. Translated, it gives CASRGWIGTEAFF.

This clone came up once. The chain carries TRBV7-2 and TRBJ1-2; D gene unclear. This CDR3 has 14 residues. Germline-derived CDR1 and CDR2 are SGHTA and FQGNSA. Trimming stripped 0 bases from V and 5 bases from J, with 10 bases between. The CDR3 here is CASSLARAGYGYTF. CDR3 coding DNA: TGTGCCAGCAGCTTAGCCCGGGCGGGATATGGCTACACCTTC. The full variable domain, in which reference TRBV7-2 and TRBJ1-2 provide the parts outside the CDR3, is GAGVSQSPSNKVTEKGKDVELRCDPISGHTALYWYRQSLGQGLEFLIYFQGNSAPDKSGLPSDRFSAERTGGSVSTLTIQRTQQEDSAVYLCASSLARAGYGYTFGSGTRLTVV.

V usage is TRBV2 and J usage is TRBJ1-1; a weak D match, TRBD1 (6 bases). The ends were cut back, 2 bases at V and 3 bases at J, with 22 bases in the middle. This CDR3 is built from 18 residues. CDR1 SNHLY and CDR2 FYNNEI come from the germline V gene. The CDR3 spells CASSESPIGTGSDTEAFF. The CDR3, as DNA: TGTGCCAGCAGTGAAAGCCCTATAGGTACAGGGTCGGACACTGAAGCTTTCTTT. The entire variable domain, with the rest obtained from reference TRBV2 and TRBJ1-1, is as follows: EPEVTQTPSHQVTQMGQEVILRCVPISNHLYFYWYRQILGQKVEFLVSFYNNEISEKSEIFDDQFSVERPDGSNFTLKIRSTKLEDSAMYFCASSESPIGTGSDTEAFFGQGTRLTVV.

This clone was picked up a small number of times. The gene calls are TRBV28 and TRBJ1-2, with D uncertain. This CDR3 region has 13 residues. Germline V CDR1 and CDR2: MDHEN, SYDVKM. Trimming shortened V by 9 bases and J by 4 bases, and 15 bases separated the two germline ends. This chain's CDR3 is CASSQVGLYGYTF. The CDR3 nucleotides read TGTGCCAGTTCCCAAGTGGGCCTCTATGGCTACACCTTC.

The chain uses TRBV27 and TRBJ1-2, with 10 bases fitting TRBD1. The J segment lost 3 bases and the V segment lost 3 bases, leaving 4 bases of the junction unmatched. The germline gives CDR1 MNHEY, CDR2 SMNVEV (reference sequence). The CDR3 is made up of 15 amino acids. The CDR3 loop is CASSFLGQGDYGYTF. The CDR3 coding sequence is TGTGCCAGCAGTTTCCTCGGACAGGGGGACTATGGCTACACCTTC.